This TCR beta chain was identified during a study of blood T cell repertoires in COVID-19. About the study: Donors in Cohort 3 counted as recovered after two negative PCRs, clearance, or symptom resolution.

Recruits, aged about 18 to 90 years, lived in roughly 22 US areas. The table came from immunoSEQ multiplex PCR; TCRdb's copy has only in-frame clones and leaves some out. The repertoire holds roughly 340,000 clones, 87% seen once, with less than 2.5% in the top ten. V dropped 0 bases and J dropped 3; count of bases not matched to a gene: 5. CDR1 and CDR2 from the germline V gene are LGHNA and YNFKEQ. CDR3 length equals 16 residues. The chain recombines TRBV4-2 with TRBJ2-7; 10 positions agree with TRBD2. This receptor was taken from a man in his forties in a cohort exposed to, infected with or recovered from COVID-19 (not recorded which). Specimen: PBMCs or T cells enriched from blood (not recorded which). CDR3 DNA sequence: TGTGCCAGCAGCCAAGAAACTAGCGGGGCCTACTACGAGCAGTACTTC. This codes for CASSQETSGAYYEQYF.